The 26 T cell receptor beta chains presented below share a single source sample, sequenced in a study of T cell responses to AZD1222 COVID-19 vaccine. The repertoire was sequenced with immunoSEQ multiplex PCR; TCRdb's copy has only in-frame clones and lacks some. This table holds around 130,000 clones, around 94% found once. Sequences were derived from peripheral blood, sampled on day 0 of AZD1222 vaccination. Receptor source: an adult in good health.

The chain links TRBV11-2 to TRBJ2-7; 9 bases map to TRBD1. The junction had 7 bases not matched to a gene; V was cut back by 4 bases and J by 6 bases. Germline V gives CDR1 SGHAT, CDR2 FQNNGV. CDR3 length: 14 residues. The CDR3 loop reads CASSYRDRVGEQYF. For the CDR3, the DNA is TGTGCCAGCAGCTACCGGGACAGGGTAGGCGAGCAGTACTTC. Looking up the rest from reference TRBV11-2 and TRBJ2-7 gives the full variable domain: EAGVAQSPRYKIIEKRQSVAFWCNPISGHATLYWYQQILGQGPKLLIQFQNNGVVDDSQLPKDRFSAERLKGVDSTLKIQPAKLEDSAVYLCASSYRDRVGEQYFGPGTRLTVT.

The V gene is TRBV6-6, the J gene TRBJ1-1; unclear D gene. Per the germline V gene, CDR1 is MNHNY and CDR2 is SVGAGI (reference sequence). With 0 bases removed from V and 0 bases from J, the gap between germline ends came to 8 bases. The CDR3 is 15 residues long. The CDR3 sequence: CASSYSRQLNTEAFF. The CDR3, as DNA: TGTGCCAGCAGTTACTCGAGGCAGCTGAACACTGAAGCTTTCTTT.

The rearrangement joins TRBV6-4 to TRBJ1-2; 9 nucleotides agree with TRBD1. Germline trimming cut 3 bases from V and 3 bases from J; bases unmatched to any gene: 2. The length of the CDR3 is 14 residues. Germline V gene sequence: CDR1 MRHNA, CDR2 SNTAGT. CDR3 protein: CASSEGQGHYGYTF. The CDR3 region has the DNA TGTGCCAGCAGTGAGGGACAGGGTCACTATGGCTACACCTTC.

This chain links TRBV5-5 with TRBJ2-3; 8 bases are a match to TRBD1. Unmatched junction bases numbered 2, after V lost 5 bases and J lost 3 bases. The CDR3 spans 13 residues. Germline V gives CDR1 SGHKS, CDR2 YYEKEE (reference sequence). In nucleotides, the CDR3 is TGTGCCAGCAGGACAGGGGTGACAGATACGCAGTATTTT. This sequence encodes CASRTGVTDTQYF.

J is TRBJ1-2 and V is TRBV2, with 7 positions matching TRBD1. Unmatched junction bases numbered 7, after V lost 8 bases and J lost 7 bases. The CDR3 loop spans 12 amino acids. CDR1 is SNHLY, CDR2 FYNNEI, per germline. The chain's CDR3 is CASGSGGGGYTF. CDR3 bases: TGTGCCAGCGGATCAGGGGGTGGTGGCTACACCTTC.

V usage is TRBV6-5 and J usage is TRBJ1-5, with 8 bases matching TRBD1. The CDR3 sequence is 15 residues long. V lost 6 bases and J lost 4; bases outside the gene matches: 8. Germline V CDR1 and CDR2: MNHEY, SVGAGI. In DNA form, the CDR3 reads TGTGCCAGCAGCCATGGACAGGGTAGGAATCAGCCCCAGCATTTT. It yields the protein CASSHGQGRNQPQHF.

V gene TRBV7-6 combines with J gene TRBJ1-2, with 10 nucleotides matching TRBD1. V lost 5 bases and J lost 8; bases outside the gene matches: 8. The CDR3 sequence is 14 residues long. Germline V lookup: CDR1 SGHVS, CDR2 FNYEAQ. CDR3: CASSIAGTGVGYTF. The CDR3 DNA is TGTGCCAGCAGCATTGCCGGGACAGGGGTCGGCTACACCTTC.

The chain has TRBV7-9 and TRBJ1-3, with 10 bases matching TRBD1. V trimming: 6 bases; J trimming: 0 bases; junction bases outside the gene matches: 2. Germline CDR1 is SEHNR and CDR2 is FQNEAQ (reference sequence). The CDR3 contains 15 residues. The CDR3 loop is CASRGQGSSGNTIYF. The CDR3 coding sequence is TGTGCCAGCAGGGGACAGGGGAGCTCTGGAAACACCATATATTTT.

This chain's CDR3 is CASSFGAPGGYTF. In nucleotides, the CDR3 is TGTGCCAGCAGCTTCGGAGCTCCCGGCGGCTACACCTTC. The chain has TRBV3-1 (or the pseudogene TRBV3-2) and TRBJ1-2; D unresolved. Between the trimmed V and J ends, which lost 5 bases and 8 bases, there was a span of 15 bases. Germline assignment: CDR1 LGHDT and CDR2 YNNKEL (reference sequence). The CDR3 has 13 residues.

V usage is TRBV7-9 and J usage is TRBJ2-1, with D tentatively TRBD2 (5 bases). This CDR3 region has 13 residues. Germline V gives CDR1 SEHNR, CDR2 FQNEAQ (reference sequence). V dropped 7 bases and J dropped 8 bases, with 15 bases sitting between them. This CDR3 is CASMVGAEYEQFF. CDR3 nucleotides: TGTGCCAGCATGGTGGGAGCAGAGTATGAGCAGTTCTTC. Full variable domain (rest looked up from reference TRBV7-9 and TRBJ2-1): DTGVSQNPRHKITKRGQNVTFRCDPISEHNRLYWYRQTLGQGPEFLTYFQNEAQLEKSRLLSDRFSAERPKGSFSTLEIQRTEQGDSAMYLCASMVGAEYEQFFGPGTRLTVL.

This CDR3 reads CAFTIAAYGYTF. CDR3 nucleotides: TGTGCCTTCACAATAGCGGCCTATGGCTACACCTTC. This chain links TRBV30 with TRBJ1-2; D is uncertain. The CDR3 is made up of 12 amino acids. The germline V and J ends were trimmed by 7 bases and 4 bases, with 13 bases remaining between them. Germline V gives CDR1 GTSNPN, CDR2 SVGIG (reference sequence).

CDR3 DNA: TGTGCCAGCAGTTTCCCGACTAGCGGGAGGGGAAACACCGGGGAGCTGTTTTTT. Its translation is CASSFPTSGRGNTGELFF. The V gene is TRBV6-2 or TRBV6-3, the J gene TRBJ2-2, with TRBD2 matching 14 bases. With V trimmed by 4 bases and J by 2 bases, 6 bases remained unmatched. The CDR3 contains 18 residues. Germline-derived CDR1 and CDR2 are MNHEY and SVGEGT.

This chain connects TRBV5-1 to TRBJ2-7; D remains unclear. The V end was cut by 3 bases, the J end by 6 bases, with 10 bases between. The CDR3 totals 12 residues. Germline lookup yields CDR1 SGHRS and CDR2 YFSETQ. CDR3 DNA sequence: TGCGCCAGCAGCTCCACAGTGGGCGAGCAGTACTTC. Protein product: CASSSTVGEQYF.

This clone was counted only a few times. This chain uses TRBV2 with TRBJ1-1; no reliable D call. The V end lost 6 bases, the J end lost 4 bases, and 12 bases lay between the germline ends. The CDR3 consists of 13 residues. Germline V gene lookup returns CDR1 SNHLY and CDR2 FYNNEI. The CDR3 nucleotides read TGTGCCAGCAGACAGACCCTGAGCACTGAAGCTTTCTTT. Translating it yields CASRQTLSTEAFF.

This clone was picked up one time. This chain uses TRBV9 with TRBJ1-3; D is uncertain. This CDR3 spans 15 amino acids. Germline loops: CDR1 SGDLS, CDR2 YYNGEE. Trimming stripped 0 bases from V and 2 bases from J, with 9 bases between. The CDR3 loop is CASSVGPGTGNTIYF. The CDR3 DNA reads TGTGCCAGCAGCGTAGGTCCGGGTACTGGAAACACCATATATTTT.

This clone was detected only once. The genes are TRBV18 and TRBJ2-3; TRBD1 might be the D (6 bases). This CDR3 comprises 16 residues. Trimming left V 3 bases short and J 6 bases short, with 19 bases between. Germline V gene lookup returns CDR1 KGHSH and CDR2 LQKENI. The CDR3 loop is CASSPPSRSGVDTQYF. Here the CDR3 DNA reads TGTGCCAGCTCACCCCCGTCCAGGTCAGGGGTGGATACGCAGTATTTT.

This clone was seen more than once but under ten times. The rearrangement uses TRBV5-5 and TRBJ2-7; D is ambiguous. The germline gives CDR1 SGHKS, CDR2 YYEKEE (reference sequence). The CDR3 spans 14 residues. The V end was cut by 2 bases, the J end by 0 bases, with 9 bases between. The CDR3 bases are TGTGCCAGCAGCTTACTGGAATACTCCTACGAGCAGTACTTC. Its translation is CASSLLEYSYEQYF. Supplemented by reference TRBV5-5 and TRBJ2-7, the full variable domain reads DAGVTQSPTHLIKTRGQQVTLRCSPISGHKSVSWYQQVLGQGPQFIFQYYEKEERGRGNFPDRFSARQFPNYSSELNVNALLLGDSALYLCASSLLEYSYEQYFGPGTRLTVT.

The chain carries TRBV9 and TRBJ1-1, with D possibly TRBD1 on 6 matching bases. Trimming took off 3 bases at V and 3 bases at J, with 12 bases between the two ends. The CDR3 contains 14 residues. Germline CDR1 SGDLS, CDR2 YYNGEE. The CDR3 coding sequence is TGTGCCAGCAGCGCGGGAGGGGGGTACACTGAAGCTTTCTTT. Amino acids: CASSAGGGYTEAFF.

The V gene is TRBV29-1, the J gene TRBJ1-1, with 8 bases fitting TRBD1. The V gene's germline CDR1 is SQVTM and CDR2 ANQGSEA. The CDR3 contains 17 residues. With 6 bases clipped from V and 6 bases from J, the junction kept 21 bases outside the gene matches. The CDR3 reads CSVVPRQGFVEGAEAFF. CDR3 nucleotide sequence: TGCAGCGTCGTCCCAAGACAGGGGTTTGTGGAGGGTGCTGAAGCTTTCTTT.

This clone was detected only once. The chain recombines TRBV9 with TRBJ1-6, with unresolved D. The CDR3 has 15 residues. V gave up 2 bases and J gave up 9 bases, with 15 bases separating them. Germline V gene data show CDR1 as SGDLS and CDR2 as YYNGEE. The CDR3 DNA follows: TGTGCCAGCAGCGTGGAGTGGGGATTCGGTTCACCCCTCCACTTT. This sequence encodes CASSVEWGFGSPLHF.

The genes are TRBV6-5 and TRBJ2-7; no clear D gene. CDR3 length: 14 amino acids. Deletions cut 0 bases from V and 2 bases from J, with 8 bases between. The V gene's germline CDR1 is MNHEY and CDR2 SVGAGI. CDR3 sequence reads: CASSYSSMTYEQYF. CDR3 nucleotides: TGTGCCAGCAGTTACTCGTCGATGACCTACGAGCAGTACTTC.

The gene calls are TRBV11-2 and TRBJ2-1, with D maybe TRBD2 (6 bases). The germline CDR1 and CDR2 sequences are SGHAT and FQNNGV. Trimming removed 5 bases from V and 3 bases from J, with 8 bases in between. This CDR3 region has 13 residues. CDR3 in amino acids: CASSQGLYNEQFF. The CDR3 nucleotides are TGTGCCAGCAGCCAGGGACTCTACAATGAGCAGTTCTTC.

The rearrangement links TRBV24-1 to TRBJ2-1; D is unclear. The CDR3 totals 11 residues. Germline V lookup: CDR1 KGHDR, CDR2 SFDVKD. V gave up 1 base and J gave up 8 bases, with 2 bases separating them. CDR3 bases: TGTGCCACCAGTGATTTTGATGAGCAGTTCTTC. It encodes CATSDFDEQFF.

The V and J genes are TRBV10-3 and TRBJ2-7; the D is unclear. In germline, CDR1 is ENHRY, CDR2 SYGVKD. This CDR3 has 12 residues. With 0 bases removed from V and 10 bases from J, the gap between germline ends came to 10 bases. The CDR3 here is CAISESKFGQYF. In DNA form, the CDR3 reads TGTGCCATCAGTGAGTCGAAATTCGGCCAGTACTTC.

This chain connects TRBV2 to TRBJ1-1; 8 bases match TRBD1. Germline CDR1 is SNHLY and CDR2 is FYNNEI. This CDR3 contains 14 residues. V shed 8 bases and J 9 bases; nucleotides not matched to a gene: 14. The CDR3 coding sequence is TGTGCCAGCTCTCCTGAGCAGGGGGCCGTAAAAGCTTTCTTT. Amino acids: CASSPEQGAVKAFF.

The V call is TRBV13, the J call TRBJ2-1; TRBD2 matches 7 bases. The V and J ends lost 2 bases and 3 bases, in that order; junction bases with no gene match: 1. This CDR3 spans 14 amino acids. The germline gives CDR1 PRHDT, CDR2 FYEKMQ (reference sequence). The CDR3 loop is CASSLLADYNEQFF. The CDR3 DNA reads TGTGCCAGCAGCTTACTAGCGGACTACAATGAGCAGTTCTTC.